These T cell receptor beta chains were read from a single sample in a study of cytomegalovirus exposure and HLA in healthy donors. TCRdb keeps only in-frame clones here, not all; method: immunoSEQ multiplex PCR. The sample includes under 140,000 clones, roughly nine tenths seen only once; the top ten take around 1.9%. Sequences were obtained from PBMCs. These receptors all come from a woman aged 18-35 years in good health and CMV-seronegative. Each CDR3 is given with its conserved first and last residue. Each record gives: CDR3 protein, CDR3 DNA, J gene, D gene, V gene. A D gene is named only where the DNA matches it firmly.

CASSQDPQLEKLFF TGCGCCAGCAGCCAAGATCCCCAACTCGAAAAACTGTTTTTT TRBJ1-4 NA TRBV4-1
CASSLDSVGELFF TGTGCCAGCAGCTTAGATAGCGTCGGGGAGCTGTTTTTT TRBJ2-2 NA TRBV11-2
CASSDSLGNTQYF TGTGCCAGCAGTGACTCACTAGGCAATACGCAGTATTTT TRBJ2-3 NA TRBV6-4
CASTPWGSGNTGELFF TGTGCCAGCACCCCCTGGGGTAGCGGAAACACCGGGGAGCTGTTTTTT TRBJ2-2 NA TRBV27
CASSQDLVRGTYEQYF TGCGCCAGCAGCCAAGACCTAGTACGAGGAACCTACGAGCAGTACTTC TRBJ2-7 NA TRBV4-3
CASSFQTADTGELFF TGCGCCAGCAGCTTTCAGACAGCCGACACCGGGGAGCTGTTTTTT TRBJ2-2 NA TRBV5-1
CANQADNNSPLHF TGTGCAAACCAGGCAGACAATAATTCACCCCTCCACTTT TRBJ1-6 NA TRBV25-1
CASSDLAGGRDTQYF TGTGCCAGCAGCGACCTAGCGGGGGGGCGAGATACGCAGTATTTT TRBJ2-3 TRBD2 TRBV6-1
CASSLPSTPNQPQHF TGCGCCAGCAGCCTACCGAGTACCCCCAATCAGCCCCAGCATTTT TRBJ1-5 NA TRBV23-1
CASSEEYEQYF TGTGCCAGCAGCGAGGAGTACGAGCAGTACTTC TRBJ2-7 NA TRBV11-1
CASSAWDFRNTEAFF TGTGCCAGCAGTGCGTGGGACTTCAGGAACACTGAAGCTTTCTTT TRBJ1-1 NA TRBV27
CASSLIPRVDYGYTF TGTGCCAGCAGCTTAATTCCCAGGGTAGACTATGGCTACACCTTC TRBJ1-2 NA TRBV7-3
CASIKQGVGNSPLHF TGCGCCAGCATTAAACAGGGTGTCGGCAATTCACCCCTCCACTTT TRBJ1-6 NA TRBV10-2
CASSQGGTLYNEQFF TGTGCCAGCAGCCAAGGGGGGACACTTTACAATGAGCAGTTCTTC TRBJ2-1 NA TRBV14
CASSLSWAQETQYF TGTGCCAGCAGCCTTAGTTGGGCCCAAGAGACCCAGTACTTC TRBJ2-5 NA TRBV14